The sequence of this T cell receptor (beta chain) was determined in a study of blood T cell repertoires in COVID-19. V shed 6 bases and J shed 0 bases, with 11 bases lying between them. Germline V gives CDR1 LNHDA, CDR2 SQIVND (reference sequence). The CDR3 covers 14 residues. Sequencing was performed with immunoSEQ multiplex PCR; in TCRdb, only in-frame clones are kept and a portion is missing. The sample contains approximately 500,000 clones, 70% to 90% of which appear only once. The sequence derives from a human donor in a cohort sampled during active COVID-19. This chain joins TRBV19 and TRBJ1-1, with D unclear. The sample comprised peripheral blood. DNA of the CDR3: TGTGCCAGTAGCCTCTATGTTATGAACACTGAAGCTTTCTTT. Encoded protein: CASSLYVMNTEAFF. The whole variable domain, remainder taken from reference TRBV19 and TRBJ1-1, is DGGITQSPKYLFRKEGQNVTLSCEQNLNHDAMYWYRQDPGQGLRLIYYSQIVNDFQKGDIAEGYSVSREKKESFPLTVTSAQKNPTAFYLCASSLYVMNTEAFFGQGTRLTVV.